These 25 T cell receptor beta chains share one sample of origin, sequenced in a study of T cells in tumors after PD-1 blockade. The repertoire was sequenced with immunoSEQ multiplex PCR; TCRdb's copy has only in-frame clones and lacks some. The sample lists 20,000 to 25,000 clones, around 80% seen once, with approximately 26% in the top ten. The material sequenced was PBMCs, taken before anti-PD-1 treatment. The receptors originated from a human donor with basal cell carcinoma.

The rearrangement links TRBV7-2 to TRBJ2-2, with D unclear. Between the trimmed V and J ends, which lost 5 bases and 0 bases, there was a span of 13 bases. CDR3 size: 16 residues. CDR1 is SGHTA and CDR2 is FQGNSA in the germline V gene. As DNA, the CDR3 is TGTGCCAGCAGCCCCAGACAACGCACGAACACCGGGGAGCTGTTTTTT. Amino acids: CASSPRQRTNTGELFF. Full variable domain (remainder filled in from reference TRBV7-2 and TRBJ2-2): GAGVSQSPSNKVTEKGKDVELRCDPISGHTALYWYRQSLGQGLEFLIYFQGNSAPDKSGLPSDRFSAERTGGSVSTLTIQRTQQEDSAVYLCASSPRQRTNTGELFFGEGSRLTVL.

This chain links TRBV5-1 with TRBJ2-3; 12 nucleotides align to TRBD2. The germline gives CDR1 SGHRS, CDR2 YFSETQ. The ends lost 1 base at V and 2 bases at J; junction bases unmatched: 2. The CDR3 loop spans 16 amino acids. For the CDR3, the DNA is TGCGCCAGCAGCTTGCTAGCGGGGGGGCACACAGATACGCAGTATTTT. Its translation is CASSLLAGGHTDTQYF.

The chain links TRBV3-1 (or the pseudogene TRBV3-2) to TRBJ1-1; D is uncertain. Germline values: CDR1 LGHDT, CDR2 YNNKEL (reference sequence). CDR3 length: 11 amino acids. With 6 bases removed from V and 0 bases from J, the gap between germline ends came to 2 bases. The CDR3 protein is CASSLNTEAFF. Written as DNA, the CDR3 is TGTGCCAGCAGTCTGAACACTGAAGCTTTCTTT.

The rearrangement links TRBV2 to TRBJ2-7, with D unresolved. This CDR3 region has 14 residues. V lost 6 bases and J 0 bases, leaving 12 bases between the germline ends. The germline V gene has CDR1 SNHLY and CDR2 FYNNEI. The CDR3 nucleotides are TGTGCCAGCAGCTTAACCCACAGCTCCTACGAGCAGTACTTC. Amino acids: CASSLTHSSYEQYF.

The gene calls are TRBV2 and TRBJ2-1, with a possible D match to TRBD2 (7 bases). Germline V lookup: CDR1 SNHLY, CDR2 FYNNEI. Trimming shortened V by 11 bases and J by 0 bases, and 29 bases separated the two germline ends. The CDR3 has 19 residues. The CDR3 spells CACCDGGAGAGSSYNEQFF. For the CDR3, the DNA is TGTGCCTGCTGTGATGGGGGGGCGGGGGCGGGGAGCTCCTACAATGAGCAGTTCTTC.

V is TRBV6-1 and J is TRBJ1-6; 9 bases line up with TRBD1. The germline CDR1 and CDR2 sequences are MNHNS and SASEGT. The length of the CDR3 is 15 residues. After removal of 0 bases from V and 11 bases from J, the junction contained 5 bases not matched to a gene. The CDR3 protein is CASSEAGTGWTPLHF. The DNA of the CDR3 is TGTGCCAGCAGTGAAGCAGGGACAGGGTGGACACCCCTCCACTTT.

This chain links TRBV29-1 with TRBJ1-2; possible D gene TRBD1, 5 bases. V lost 4 bases to trimming and J lost 3 bases, with 12 bases between them. CDR3 length: 13 residues. Germline values: CDR1 SQVTM, CDR2 ANQGSEA. The CDR3 DNA reads as TGCAGCGTTGTAAGGGACTCTGACTATGGCTACACCTTC. It translates to CSVVRDSDYGYTF.

This clone was detected only a few times. The chain employs TRBV19 and TRBJ1-1; 7 nucleotides align to TRBD1. Trimming took 3 bases from V and 1 from J; bases not matched to a gene: 5. In germline, CDR1 is LNHDA, CDR2 SQIVND (reference sequence). CDR3 length: 15 residues. This CDR3 reads CASSMRQGRNTEAFF. CDR3 sequence (DNA): TGTGCCAGTAGTATGAGACAGGGCCGGAACACTGAAGCTTTCTTT.

On this clone: This sequence may be a read error, since a much larger clone differs from it by one base. The chain employs TRBV2 and TRBJ2-1, with 9 bases that match TRBD2. Germline CDR1 and CDR2: SNHLY and FYNNEI. The CDR3 sequence is 19 residues long. The CDR3 sequence is CACSYGWAREGSSYNEQFF. CDR3 coding DNA: TGTGCCTGCAGTTATGGGTGGGCGCGGGAGGGGAGCTCCTACAATGAGCAGTTCTTC. The full variable domain, rest sourced from reference TRBV2 and TRBJ2-1, is EPEVTQTPSHQVTQMGQEVILRCVPISNHLYFYWYRQILGQKVEFLVSFYNNEISEKSEIFDDQFSVERPDGSNFTLKIRSTKLEDSAMYFCACSYGWAREGSSYNEQFFGPGTRLTVL.

The chain uses TRBV28 and TRBJ1-5; D may be TRBD1 (5 bases). CDR3 size: 18 residues. Trimming stripped 3 bases from V and 5 bases from J, with 23 bases between. CDR1 MDHEN and CDR2 SYDVKM come from the germline V gene. CDR3 coding DNA: TGTGCCAGCAGTTTTGGTGCCGGGACCGGGGAGGGGTATCAGCCCCAGCATTTT. It encodes CASSFGAGTGEGYQPQHF.

The chain links TRBV19 to TRBJ2-2; 7 bases agree with TRBD1. There are 15 residues in the CDR3. The V segment lost 3 bases and the J segment 7 bases; nucleotides outside the gene matches: 8. CDR1 and CDR2 from the germline V gene are LNHDA and SQIVND (reference sequence). CDR3 nucleotides: TGTGCCAGTAGTATCGGACAGGCTGGGGGCGGGGAGCTGTTTTTT. Residues: CASSIGQAGGGELFF.

This clone was counted a single time. The chain combines TRBV7-9 with TRBJ1-1, with a weak D call TRBD1 (6 bases). Germline V gene data show CDR1 as SEHNR and CDR2 as FQNEAQ (reference sequence). V lost 5 bases and J lost 1, with 14 bases in between. The CDR3 extends over 15 amino acids. CDR3 coding DNA: TGTGCCAGCAGCCCAGGGGTGGAAGGGAACACTGAAGCTTTCTTT. Translation gives CASSPGVEGNTEAFF. The entire variable domain, with the rest obtained from reference TRBV7-9 and TRBJ1-1, is as follows: DTGVSQNPRHKITKRGQNVTFRCDPISEHNRLYWYRQTLGQGPEFLTYFQNEAQLEKSRLLSDRFSAERPKGSFSTLEIQRTEQGDSAMYLCASSPGVEGNTEAFFGQGTRLTVV.

The chain uses TRBV19 and TRBJ2-7, with D perhaps matching TRBD1 (6 bases). Germline values: CDR1 LNHDA, CDR2 SQIVND (reference sequence). The CDR3 has 14 residues. Trimming cost V 5 bases and J 5 bases, with 16 bases left between them. The CDR3 region is CASSSAGAADEQYF. DNA for the CDR3: TGTGCCAGTAGTTCGGCAGGGGCCGCCGACGAGCAGTACTTC.

This chain joins TRBV6-5 and TRBJ2-4; D is unclear. The germline gives CDR1 MNHEY, CDR2 SVGAGI. The CDR3 is 14 residues long. Trimming shortened V by 6 bases and J by 1 base, and 10 bases separated the two germline ends. CDR3 region: CASRKFGAKNIQYF. The CDR3, as DNA: TGTGCCAGCAGGAAGTTTGGCGCCAAAAACATTCAGTACTTC.

To note about this clone: It may be a read error: a sequence one base away is much more abundant. Other DNA sequences in the sample encode the same CDR3. The chain joins TRBV2 to TRBJ2-1, with 7 bases that match TRBD2. Germline values: CDR1 SNHLY, CDR2 FYNNEI. The CDR3 spans 19 residues. CDR3 residues: CPRCDGWAGVGSSYNEQFF. In DNA, the CDR3 is TGTCCCCGCTGTGATGGGTGGGCGGGGGTGGGGAGCTCCTACAATGAGCAGTTCTTC. The entire variable domain, with the rest obtained from reference TRBV2 and TRBJ2-1, is as follows: EPEVTQTPSHQVTQMGQEVILRCVPISNHLYFYWYRQILGQKVEFLVSFYNNEISEKSEIFDDQFSVERPDGSNFTLKIRSTKLEDSAMYFCPRCDGWAGVGSSYNEQFFGPGTRLTVL.

The chain employs TRBV29-1 and TRBJ2-2; no firm D call. Deletions cut 5 bases from V and 3 bases from J, with 13 bases between. From germline, CDR1 is SQVTM and CDR2 ANQGSEA. The CDR3 is 14 residues long. CDR3 coding DNA: TGCAGCGTTAGGCAGTGGCCCGACACCGGGGAGCTGTTTTTT. This sequence encodes CSVRQWPDTGELFF.

This clone was counted only a few times. This chain connects TRBV6-5 to TRBJ2-2; 7 nucleotides align to TRBD1. Per the germline V gene, CDR1 is MNHEY and CDR2 is SVGAGI. CDR3 length: 14 amino acids. V dropped 7 bases and J dropped 7; count of bases not matched to a gene: 9. CDR3 protein: CASTIRQGVGELFF. In nucleotides, the CDR3 is TGTGCCAGCACCATAAGACAGGGTGTCGGGGAGCTGTTTTTT.

The CDR3 DNA reads TGCGCCAGCAGCTTGGGAAGGAGTTCTGCCATTCAGTACTTC. This translates into CASSLGRSSAIQYF. V usage is TRBV5-1 and J usage is TRBJ2-4; D gene uncertain. The germline gives CDR1 SGHRS, CDR2 YFSETQ. The CDR3 has 14 residues. Trimming left V 0 bases short and J 9 bases short, with 13 bases between.

This clone was seen a single time. CDR3 in amino acids: CATVGEINSPLHF. CDR3 nucleotides: TGTGCCACCGTGGGGGAAATTAATTCACCCCTCCACTTT. The rearrangement uses TRBV7-9 and TRBJ1-6; a weak D match, TRBD1 (5 bases). The CDR3 runs 13 residues. Germline assignment: CDR1 SEHNR and CDR2 FQNEAQ (reference sequence). Trimming cost V 10 bases and J 6 bases, with 13 bases left between them.

V gene TRBV18 combines with J gene TRBJ1-2; weak D call: TRBD1 (5 bases). CDR3 size: 13 residues. CDR1 KGHSH and CDR2 LQKENI come from the germline V gene. V was cut by 5 bases and J by 7 bases, with 14 bases left in between. The CDR3 loop reads CASSRRDASGYTF. CDR3 DNA: TGTGCCAGCTCAAGACGGGACGCCTCTGGCTACACCTTC.

By proportion, this clone is medium-sized (0.01 to 0.1%). V gene TRBV7-9 combines with J gene TRBJ2-7; 8 positions match TRBD2. With V trimmed by 8 bases and J by 0 bases, 9 bases remained unmatched. Germline values: CDR1 SEHNR, CDR2 FQNEAQ (reference sequence). The length of the CDR3 is 15 residues. CDR3 sequence: CASAGGAWSSYEQYF. The CDR3 DNA sequence: TGTGCCAGCGCCGGGGGGGCTTGGAGCTCCTACGAGCAGTACTTC. Variable domain in full (rest from reference TRBV7-9 and TRBJ2-7): DTGVSQNPRHKITKRGQNVTFRCDPISEHNRLYWYRQTLGQGPEFLTYFQNEAQLEKSRLLSDRFSAERPKGSFSTLEIQRTEQGDSAMYLCASAGGAWSSYEQYFGPGTRLTVT.

The J gene is TRBJ2-7, the V gene TRBV18, with TRBD2 matching 8 bases. J gave up 0 bases and V 1 base, and 5 bases lay outside the gene matches. From germline, CDR1 is KGHSH and CDR2 LQKENI. The CDR3 consists of 16 residues. The DNA for the CDR3 is TGTGCCAGCTCACCACGTTCGGGAGGGGACTCCTACGAGCAGTACTTC. Translated, it gives CASSPRSGGDSYEQYF.

This clone appeared a single time. The chain is built from TRBV2 and TRBJ1-5, with D unresolved. V was pared by 6 bases and J by 5 bases, with 8 bases between. This CDR3 has 12 amino acids. Germline V lookup: CDR1 SNHLY, CDR2 FYNNEI. CDR3 sequence (DNA): TGTGCCAGCAGCGTCAATGATCAGCCCCAGCATTTT. This translates into CASSVNDQPQHF.

V gene TRBV5-6 combines with J gene TRBJ1-5; 9 bases line up with TRBD1. This CDR3 has 15 amino acids. After removal of 4 bases from V and 7 bases from J, the junction contained 9 bases not matched to a gene. CDR1 is SGHDT and CDR2 is YYEEEE in the germline V gene. The CDR3 loop reads CASSPWDRDGQPQHF. CDR3 sequence (DNA): TGTGCCAGCAGCCCCTGGGACAGGGACGGCCAGCCCCAGCATTTT.

V is TRBV6-1 and J is TRBJ1-5, with 8 bases fitting TRBD1. CDR3 length equals 16 residues. Per germline, CDR1 MNHNS and CDR2 SASEGT. V shed 3 bases and J 0 bases; nucleotides not matched to a gene: 4. The CDR3 spells CASSDQGAYSNQPQHF. The CDR3 DNA reads as TGTGCCAGCAGTGATCAGGGGGCATATAGCAATCAGCCCCAGCATTTT.